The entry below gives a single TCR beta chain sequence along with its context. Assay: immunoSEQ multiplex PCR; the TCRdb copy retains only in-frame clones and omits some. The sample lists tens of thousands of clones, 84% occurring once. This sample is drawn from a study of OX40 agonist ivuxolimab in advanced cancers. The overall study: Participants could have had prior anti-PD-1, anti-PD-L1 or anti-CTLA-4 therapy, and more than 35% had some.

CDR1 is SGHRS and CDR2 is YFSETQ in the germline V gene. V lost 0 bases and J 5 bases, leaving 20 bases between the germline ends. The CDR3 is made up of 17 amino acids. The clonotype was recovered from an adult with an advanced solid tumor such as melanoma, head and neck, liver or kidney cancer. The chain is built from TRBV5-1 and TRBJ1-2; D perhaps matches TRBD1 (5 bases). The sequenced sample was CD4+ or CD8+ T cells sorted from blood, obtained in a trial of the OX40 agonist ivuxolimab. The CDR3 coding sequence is TGCGCCAGCAGCTTGGGGTCGGAAAGACAGACCCTTTATGGCTACACCTTC. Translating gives CASSLGSERQTLYGYTF.